Below, 23 T cell receptor beta chains from the same sample are listed, as sequenced in a study of T-cell reconstitution after alpha-beta-depleted transplantation in children. Unique molecular identifiers tagged the TCRbeta library. One entry per CDR3 protein results from TCRdb running MiXCR on the PCR reads. The sample lists approximately 980,000 distinct CDR3 sequences; about 29% were seen once. This sample comprised PBMCs, mostly from graft donor cells, obtained 360 days after TCRalphabeta/CD19-depleted stem cell transplant. The origin of the receptors is a boy in the first two years of life who had a stem cell transplant for SCID, so the T cells may come from the graft donor.

This clonotype has only a few counts. The chain couples TRBV10-3 to TRBJ2-1; 7 nucleotides agree with TRBD2. The CDR3 runs to 15 residues. From germline, CDR1 is ENHRY and CDR2 SYGVKD. Trimming at V came to 2 bases and at J to 2 bases, leaving 3 bases not matched to a gene. CDR3 region: CAISETGGPYNEQFF. In DNA form, the CDR3 reads TGTGCCATCAGTGAGACGGGGGGACCCTACAATGAGCAGTTCTTC.

V and J are TRBV7-9 and TRBJ1-4; D not resolved. Germline CDR1 is SEHNR and CDR2 is FQNEAQ (reference sequence). There are 14 residues in the CDR3. The V and J ends lost 4 bases and 5 bases respectively, with 11 bases between them. In DNA, the CDR3 is TGTGCCAGCAGCTCCGGGCCGCTGAATGAAAAACTGTTTTTT. As protein: CASSSGPLNEKLFF. Variable domain in full (rest from reference TRBV7-9 and TRBJ1-4): DTGVSQNPRHKITKRGQNVTFRCDPISEHNRLYWYRQTLGQGPEFLTYFQNEAQLEKSRLLSDRFSAERPKGSFSTLEIQRTEQGDSAMYLCASSSGPLNEKLFFGSGTQLSVL.

This clonotype was counted a few times. The V gene is TRBV6-5, the J gene TRBJ2-1; perhaps TRBD2 as D (7 bases). Germline assignment: CDR1 MNHEY and CDR2 SVGAGI. Trimming pared 2 bases from V and 5 bases from J, leaving 13 bases between. The length of the CDR3 is 15 residues. CDR3 loop: CASSYLRGANNEQFF. CDR3 coding DNA: TGTGCCAGCAGTTACCTACGGGGGGCCAACAATGAGCAGTTCTTC.

The chain recombines TRBV10-3 with TRBJ2-3, with D tentatively TRBD2 (6 bases). Germline CDR1 and CDR2: ENHRY and SYGVKD. The CDR3 is made up of 15 amino acids. V shed 5 bases and J shed 1 base, with 13 bases lying between them. CDR3 nucleotides: TGTGCCATCAGTAAGGGGCGCGGGGGCACAGATACGCAGTATTTT. Translation: CAISKGRGGTDTQYF.

V gene TRBV20-1 combines with J gene TRBJ2-1; 8 bases are a match to TRBD2. J gave up 7 bases and V 5 bases, and 10 bases lay outside the gene matches. Germline values: CDR1 DFQATT, CDR2 SNEGSKA (reference sequence). The length of the CDR3 is 14 residues. The CDR3: CSALAGMPRNEQFF. Written as DNA, the CDR3 is TGCAGTGCTTTAGCGGGGATGCCTCGGAATGAGCAGTTCTTC.

The table lists this clonotype with a few counts. The chain recombines TRBV7-2 with TRBJ2-5; 8 bases are a match to TRBD1. The germline gives CDR1 SGHTA, CDR2 FQGNSA. J lost 3 bases, V lost 3 bases, and 3 bases had no gene match. CDR3 length equals 14 residues. The CDR3 region is CASSFDRGKETQYF. CDR3 in DNA: TGTGCCAGCAGCTTCGACAGGGGCAAAGAGACCCAGTACTTC.

V is TRBV9 and J is TRBJ2-6, with 12 bases matching TRBD1. J gave up 2 bases and V 4 bases, and 7 bases lay outside the gene matches. CDR1 and CDR2 from the germline V gene are SGDLS and YYNGEE. CDR3 length equals 18 residues. The CDR3 is CASSYPRDRGPGANVLTF. CDR3 nucleotides: TGTGCCAGCAGCTATCCCCGGGACAGGGGGCCTGGGGCCAACGTCCTGACTTTC.

The chain has TRBV12-3 or TRBV12-4 and TRBJ2-5; 9 bases fit TRBD1. J was trimmed by 4 bases and V by 0 bases; bases with no gene match: 6. The CDR3 contains 16 residues. In DNA, the CDR3 is TGTGCCAGCAGTTTAGCGGGACAGGGAACAGGAGAGACCCAGTACTTC. Translated: CASSLAGQGTGETQYF.

This clonotype was seen a few times. The rearrangement joins TRBV20-1 to TRBJ2-7; the D is unclear. Germline V gene sequence: CDR1 DFQATT, CDR2 SNEGSKA (reference sequence). This CDR3 has 14 residues. Trimming shortened V by 3 bases and J by 2 bases, and 14 bases separated the two germline ends. The CDR3 loop reads CSASSPQEAYEQYF. The CDR3 DNA reads as TGCAGTGCTAGTTCCCCCCAGGAAGCCTACGAGCAGTACTTC.

The chain carries TRBV5-1 and TRBJ2-5; TRBD1 might be the D (6 bases). Deletions cut 6 bases from V and 1 base from J, with 13 bases between. The CDR3 spans 14 residues. Germline CDR1 is SGHRS and CDR2 is YFSETQ. CDR3 residues: CASNAGQPQETQYF. CDR3 nucleotides: TGCGCCAGCAATGCCGGACAGCCCCAAGAGACCCAGTACTTC.

V and J are TRBV12-3 or TRBV12-4 and TRBJ2-5; D is uncertain. This CDR3 has 16 amino acids. V was clipped by 3 bases and J by 5 bases, with 19 bases between them. The CDR3 coding sequence is TGTGCCAGCAGTTTCGCTCGACTCGGGTTATGGGAGACCCAGTACTTC. Translated: CASSFARLGLWETQYF.

J is TRBJ2-1 and V is TRBV6-5, with TRBD2 matching over 9 bases. This CDR3 has 17 residues. From germline, CDR1 is MNHEY and CDR2 SVGAGI. Losses at the gene ends were 6 bases for V and 2 bases for J; bases not matched to a gene: 11. CDR3 sequence reads: CASSLLVGGGAYNEQFF. As DNA, the CDR3 is TGTGCCAGCAGCTTACTCGTAGGCGGGGGGGCCTACAATGAGCAGTTCTTC.

The chain recombines TRBV4-1 with TRBJ2-7; the D is unclear. The CDR3 runs to 18 residues. Trimming took 0 bases from V and 1 from J, leaving 19 bases between them. CDR1 and CDR2 from the germline V gene are MGHRA and YSYEKL. The CDR3 reads CASSQDPLGILRSYEQYF. The CDR3 DNA reads TGCGCCAGCAGCCAAGACCCCCTGGGAATCCTACGATCCTACGAGCAGTACTTC.

The chain joins TRBV10-3 to TRBJ2-3, with 14 positions matching TRBD2. There are 16 residues in the CDR3. Germline V lookup: CDR1 ENHRY, CDR2 SYGVKD. Germline trimming cut 10 bases from V and 2 bases from J; bases unmatched to any gene: 8. The CDR3 sequence: CATQTSGGAVTDTQYF. As DNA, the CDR3 is TGTGCCACGCAGACTAGCGGGGGGGCCGTCACAGATACGCAGTATTTT.

V usage is TRBV5-1 and J usage is TRBJ1-1; D is unresolved. The CDR3 has 15 residues. Per the germline V gene, CDR1 is SGHRS and CDR2 is YFSETQ. With 4 bases removed from V and 1 base from J, the gap between germline ends came to 14 bases. The CDR3 reads CASSPLGGSNTEAFF. In DNA form, the CDR3 reads TGCGCCAGCAGCCCCCTGGGAGGGTCGAACACTGAAGCTTTCTTT.

The chain joins TRBV4-2 to TRBJ1-1, with D perhaps matching TRBD1 (6 bases). This CDR3 spans 14 amino acids. Trimming cost V 4 bases and J 1 base, with 10 bases left between them. Germline CDR1 LGHNA, CDR2 YNFKEQ. The CDR3 spells CASSPDRQNTEAFF. The CDR3 nucleotides read TGTGCCAGCAGCCCGGACAGACAGAACACTGAAGCTTTCTTT.

The V call is TRBV28, the J call TRBJ2-7, with 8 bases identical to TRBD2. V was pared by 7 bases and J by 6 bases, with 11 bases of the junction left unmatched. This CDR3 has 14 residues. The germline gives CDR1 MDHEN, CDR2 SYDVKM. DNA for the CDR3: TGTGCCAGCATGCGTAGCGGGACCCGTTTCGAGCAGTACTTC. Its translation: CASMRSGTRFEQYF.

This clonotype was observed a single time. The chain uses TRBV10-3 and TRBJ1-1; D not resolved. This CDR3 is 13 amino acids long. Germline V gene lookup returns CDR1 ENHRY and CDR2 SYGVKD. Deletions cut 0 bases from V and 0 bases from J, with 2 bases between. The CDR3, as DNA: TGTGCCATCAGTGAGTCGCTGAACACTGAAGCTTTCTTT. This translates into CAISESLNTEAFF.

Only a few counts were recorded for this clonotype. The rearrangement uses TRBV7-7 and TRBJ2-7; D perhaps matches TRBD2 (6 bases). Per germline, CDR1 SSHAT and CDR2 FNYEAQ (reference sequence). This CDR3 comprises 11 residues. Deletions cut 1 base from V and 11 bases from J, with 9 bases between. As DNA, the CDR3 is TGTGCCAGCAGCTTAGGGAGGGTGGAGTACTTC. Its protein is CASSLGRVEYF.

The chain carries TRBV6-5 and TRBJ1-2; D is perhaps TRBD1 (5 bases). CDR1 is MNHEY and CDR2 is SVGAGI in the germline V gene. The V end was cut by 3 bases, the J end by 2 bases, with 10 bases between. This CDR3 comprises 14 residues. The CDR3 reads CASSYNSGNYGYTF. In DNA form, the CDR3 reads TGTGCCAGCAGTTATAACTCAGGGAACTATGGCTACACCTTC.

This clonotype was seen more than once but under ten times. DNA for the CDR3: TGCGCCAGCAGCCAGCTACAGGGGCCCACAGATACGCAGTATTTT. Its translation: CASSQLQGPTDTQYF. The rearrangement links TRBV4-3 to TRBJ2-3; 7 bases agree with TRBD1. After removal of 3 bases from V and 2 bases from J, the junction contained 5 bases not matched to a gene. The CDR3 totals 15 residues. Germline V lookup: CDR1 LGHNA, CDR2 YSLEER.

The genes are TRBV27 and TRBJ2-3, with 9 bases matching TRBD2. CDR1 is MNHEY, CDR2 SMNVEV, per germline (reference sequence). V lost 2 bases to trimming and J lost 4 bases; unmatched junction nucleotides: 4. The CDR3 loop spans 15 amino acids. The CDR3 DNA reads as TGTGCCAGCAGTTTAGCGGGGGGGTTCCCAGATACGCAGTATTTT. This codes for CASSLAGGFPDTQYF.

This clonotype was counted between two and nine times. The chain uses TRBV6-5 and TRBJ1-5, with D perhaps TRBD1 (6 bases). Germline CDR1 and CDR2: MNHEY and SVGAGI. This CDR3 is 15 amino acids long. V was shortened by 2 bases and J by 4 bases, with 12 bases between the two germline ends. The CDR3 sequence: CASSYTGQINQPQHF. As DNA, the CDR3 is TGTGCCAGCAGTTACACAGGACAGATTAATCAGCCCCAGCATTTT.